These 14 T cell receptor beta chains were all obtained from the same sample, sequenced in a study of T cells in tumors after PD-1 blockade. Sequenced by immunoSEQ multiplex PCR; TCRdb stores in-frame clones only, minus some. This table holds tens of thousands of clones, around four fifths found once. The source was PBMCs, collected before anti-PD-1 therapy. The receptors were gathered from a human donor with advanced basal cell or squamous cell carcinoma (not recorded which).

The chain links TRBV7-9 to TRBJ2-7, with 8 positions matching TRBD1. Germline CDR1 is SEHNR and CDR2 is FQNEAQ (reference sequence). The CDR3 sequence is 14 residues long. Unmatched junction bases numbered 6, after V lost 5 bases and J lost 3 bases. In nucleotides, the CDR3 is TGTGCCAGCAGCCTTCCGGACAGGGACTACGAGCAGTACTTC. Translated: CASSLPDRDYEQYF.

The chain carries TRBV4-2 and TRBJ2-5; the match to TRBD2 covers 12 bases. V lost 0 bases, J lost 5 bases, and 10 bases stayed unmatched. This CDR3 contains 18 residues. From germline, CDR1 is LGHNA and CDR2 YNFKEQ. CDR3: CASSQDGASGGAWETQYF. CDR3 DNA sequence: TGTGCCAGCAGCCAAGACGGGGCTAGCGGGGGGGCATGGGAGACCCAGTACTTC.

This clone has more than one count but fewer than ten. The chain couples TRBV5-1 to TRBJ2-7, with 8 bases lining up with TRBD1. With V trimmed by 2 bases and J by 5 bases, 9 bases remained unmatched. There are 15 residues in the CDR3. Germline V gene sequence: CDR1 SGHRS, CDR2 YFSETQ. The CDR3 nucleotides are TGCGCCAGCAGCTTTCGGACAGGGTACGGCGACGAGCAGTACTTC. Its protein is CASSFRTGYGDEQYF.

This chain links TRBV5-1 with TRBJ2-5; perhaps TRBD2 as D (5 bases). CDR3 length: 13 residues. Per the germline V gene, CDR1 is SGHRS and CDR2 is YFSETQ. V lost 5 bases to trimming and J lost 5 bases, with 13 bases between them. The CDR3 is CASSGLGVETQYF. As DNA, the CDR3 is TGCGCCAGCAGTGGTCTGGGAGTGGAGACCCAGTACTTC.

The chain joins TRBV7-2 to TRBJ2-7, with 10 bases that match TRBD2. CDR1 SGHTA and CDR2 FQGNSA come from the germline V gene. The CDR3 extends over 15 amino acids. Trimming removed 5 bases from V and 4 bases from J; junction bases left unmatched: 8. The CDR3 loop is CASSTAGGIMYEQYF. In nucleotides, the CDR3 is TGTGCCAGCAGCACAGCGGGAGGGATTATGTACGAGCAGTACTTC. Using reference TRBV7-2 and TRBJ2-7 for the parts outside the CDR3, the full variable domain is GAGVSQSPSNKVTEKGKDVELRCDPISGHTALYWYRQSLGQGLEFLIYFQGNSAPDKSGLPSDRFSAERTGGSVSTLTIQRTQQEDSAVYLCASSTAGGIMYEQYFGPGTRLTVT.

Within the sample, this clone is medium-sized (0.01 to 0.1%). The CDR3 protein is CASSPGVWDSPLHF. The DNA of the CDR3 is TGTGCCAGCAGTCCGGGCGTTTGGGATTCACCCCTCCACTTT. J is TRBJ1-6 and V is TRBV6-6; D gene unclear. CDR3 length equals 14 residues. V was pared by 5 bases and J by 8 bases, with 13 bases between. Germline V gives CDR1 MNHNY, CDR2 SVGAGI (reference sequence).

The chain joins TRBV5-1 to TRBJ2-3; TRBD2 matches 10 bases. CDR3 length equals 16 residues. The ends lost 0 bases at V and 6 bases at J; junction bases unmatched: 7. Germline CDR1 is SGHRS and CDR2 is YFSETQ. This CDR3 is CASSLDGLAVSDTQYF. CDR3 coding DNA: TGCGCCAGCAGCTTGGATGGACTAGCGGTTTCGGATACGCAGTATTTT.

This chain connects TRBV7-9 to TRBJ1-4, with D uncertain. From germline, CDR1 is SEHNR and CDR2 FQNEAQ (reference sequence). This CDR3 is built from 15 residues. V was trimmed by 5 bases and J by 7 bases, leaving 17 bases between them. CDR3 nucleotides: TGTGCCAGCAGCCCCCCCGCGGATCGGGGTGAAAAACTGTTTTTT. This codes for CASSPPADRGEKLFF.

This clone was picked up a small number of times. The chain joins TRBV6-5 to TRBJ1-5; no clear D. V dropped 6 bases and J dropped 1 base, with 13 bases sitting between them. CDR1 and CDR2 from the germline V gene are MNHEY and SVGAGI. The CDR3 extends over 15 amino acids. CDR3 coding DNA: TGTGCCAGCAGCCCCTCGGGAGGAAGCAATCAGCCCCAGCATTTT. It encodes CASSPSGGSNQPQHF.

V usage is TRBV5-6 and J usage is TRBJ2-7; the D gene is possibly TRBD1 (6 bases). V lost 2 bases and J lost 0, with 9 bases in between. The germline CDR1 and CDR2 sequences are SGHDT and YYEEEE. The CDR3 runs 14 residues. CDR3 in DNA: TGTGCCAGCAGCTTAGGGGGAAGCTCCTACGAGCAGTACTTC. This sequence encodes CASSLGGSSYEQYF.

The chain joins TRBV19 to TRBJ2-7; 7 bases map to TRBD1. The germline CDR1 and CDR2 sequences are LNHDA and SQIVND (reference sequence). The CDR3 runs to 13 residues. J gave up 4 bases and V 5 bases, and 5 bases lay outside the gene matches. CDR3 sequence reads: CASSSGQVYEQYF. The CDR3 DNA is TGTGCCAGTAGTTCAGGACAGGTTTACGAGCAGTACTTC.

This clone was picked up a small number of times. This chain joins TRBV6-5 and TRBJ1-2, with D maybe TRBD1 (6 bases). Germline V lookup: CDR1 MNHEY, CDR2 SVGAGI. The CDR3 totals 11 residues. Trimming left V 4 bases short and J 8 bases short, with 8 bases between. CDR3 loop: CASSSTGGYTF. The DNA for the CDR3 is TGTGCCAGCAGTTCCACAGGGGGCTACACCTTC.

The gene calls are TRBV5-6 and TRBJ2-3; TRBD1 is a possible D gene (5 bases). Trimming took off 0 bases at V and 2 bases at J, with 7 bases between the two ends. CDR3 length equals 14 residues. CDR1 is SGHDT and CDR2 is YYEEEE in the germline V gene. The CDR3: CASSLGGHTDTQYF. In DNA, the CDR3 is TGTGCCAGCAGCTTGGGGGGCCACACAGATACGCAGTATTTT.

The rearrangement links TRBV6-6 to TRBJ2-2; D possibly uses TRBD1 or TRBD2 (6 bases each). CDR3 length: 16 residues. The V end lost 2 bases, the J end lost 6 bases, and 16 bases lay between the germline ends. Germline-derived CDR1 and CDR2 are MNHNY and SVGAGI (reference sequence). The CDR3 protein is CASSYGHGGVAGELFF. The DNA for the CDR3 is TGTGCCAGCAGTTACGGGCACGGGGGCGTCGCCGGGGAGCTGTTTTTT.